The rows below give T cell receptor beta chains drawn from one sample of a study of T-cell memory formation after mild COVID-19. MiXCR, applied by TCRdb to the 5' RACE reads, yields one record per CDR3 protein. The sample yields some 120,000 distinct CDR3 sequences, about 17% seen once. The sequencing input was PBMCs or a T cell subset sorted from them (not recorded which). The receptors originated from an adult woman who had mild COVID-19 (a few samples of this study predate the infection). Cell type and time point are not known. The CDR3 runs from the conserved cysteine through the conserved F or W. Each record gives: clone size, D gene, V gene, J gene, CDR3 DNA, CDR3 protein. The D gene is left open where the match is weak. Clone sizes are given selectively: once, few, many, or a class where the clone is expanded.

.,.,TRBV14,TRBJ1-1,TGTGCCAGCAGCCATAAGGGGGGTAGTGATGAAGCTTTCTTT,CASSHKGGSDEAFF
many,.,TRBV20-1,TRBJ1-2,TGCAGTGCTAGAGACAAAACAGGGTTCACCTATGGCTACACCTTC,CSARDKTGFTYGYTF
once,.,TRBV10-3,TRBJ2-1,TGTGCCATCAGTGAGTGGGGTTTCGGCAACTCCTACAATGAGCAGTTCTTC,CAISEWGFGNSYNEQFF
few,TRBD2,TRBV6-2/TRBV6-3,TRBJ2-3,TGTGCCAGCAGTTACTCGTGGACTAGCGGGAGTAAGTCAGATACGCAGTATTTT,CASSYSWTSGSKSDTQYF
.,TRBD1,TRBV24-1,TRBJ1-1,TGTGCCACCAGTTCCGGGACAGAGAAAGGGTACACTGAAGCTTTCTTT,CATSSGTEKGYTEAFF
few,.,TRBV18,TRBJ1-1,TGTGCCAGCTCACCAGGCGGGGACACTGAAGCTTTCTTT,CASSPGGDTEAFF
many,TRBD2,TRBV29-1,TRBJ2-7,TGCAGCGTCCTGACTAGCGGGACCTACGAGCAGTACTTC,CSVLTSGTYEQYF
.,TRBD2,TRBV20-1,TRBJ2-7,TGCAGTGCTAGGGGGCCCACTAGCGGGAGGATCTACGAGCAGTACTTC,CSARGPTSGRIYEQYF
few,TRBD2,TRBV7-7,TRBJ2-2,TGTGCTAGCAGCTTATCTAGCGGGAGCGCCGGGGAGCTGTTTTTT,CASSLSSGSAGELFF
few,.,TRBV2,TRBJ2-2,TGTGCCAGCAGCCAGGGGCTATACATCTCCGGGGAGCTGTTTTTT,CASSQGLYISGELFF
.,.,TRBV20-1,TRBJ2-2,TGCAGTGCCCGCACGGGACTCCACACCGGGGAGCTGTTTTTT,CSARTGLHTGELFF
few,.,TRBV5-1,TRBJ2-7,TGCGCCAGCAGCTTGCACTCGTCCACCTACGAGCAGTACTTC,CASSLHSSTYEQYF
.,TRBD2,TRBV12-3/TRBV12-4,TRBJ2-7,TGTGCCAGCAGTTCCGGGGGGGCCGGCGAGCAGTACTTC,CASSSGGAGEQYF
few,.,TRBV5-1,TRBJ2-7,TGCGCCAGCAGCTTGGGCCCAGCGATCGAGCAGTACTTC,CASSLGPAIEQYF
.,.,TRBV2,TRBJ2-1,TGTGCCAGCAGTGAAGTGCCGTACAATGAGCAGTTCTTC,CASSEVPYNEQFF
many,.,TRBV5-5,TRBJ2-1,TGTGCCAGCAGCCGCTTGGTCATAGGAGACAATGAGCAGTTCTTC,CASSRLVIGDNEQFF
few,TRBD2,TRBV9,TRBJ2-1,TGTGCCAGCAGCGGGCCTAGCGGGAGGTACAATGAGCAGTTCTTC,CASSGPSGRYNEQFF
.,TRBD2,TRBV29-1,TRBJ2-3,TGCAGCGTTGAGAATCGACTAGCGGCTAGCACAGATACGCAGTATTTT,CSVENRLAASTDTQYF
.,.,TRBV10-3,TRBJ2-7,TGTGCCATCAGTGATTCCGGAGCGCCATCCTACGAGCAGTACTTC,CAISDSGAPSYEQYF
once,.,TRBV19,TRBJ1-1,TGTGCCAGTAGTATTCTCCAGGGGAACACTGAAGCTTTCTTT,CASSILQGNTEAFF
.,.,TRBV7-6,TRBJ2-2,TGTGCCAGCAGCTTAGCGCGAGGTTACACCGGGGAGCTGTTTTTT,CASSLARGYTGELFF
few,TRBD1,TRBV12-3/TRBV12-4,TRBJ1-2,TGTGCCAGCAGTTCTGGACAGGCTAACTATGGCTACACCTTC,CASSSGQANYGYTF
few,.,TRBV24-1,TRBJ2-6,TGTGCCGCCCAAGGGAACTCTGGGGCCAACGTCCTGACTTTC,CAAQGNSGANVLTF
many,TRBD2,TRBV5-6,TRBJ2-1,TGTGCCAGCAGCCTCGGGACTAGCATAAGTTATGAGCAGTTCTTC,CASSLGTSISYEQFF
.,TRBD1,TRBV2,TRBJ2-1,TGTGCCAGCAGACCGGGACAGGGGTACAATGAGCAGTTCTTC,CASRPGQGYNEQFF
.,.,TRBV7-9,TRBJ2-3,TGTGCCAGCAGCTTAGATACAGCGGACGCTGAGTATTTT,CASSLDTADAEYF